Sequencing of this TCR beta chain was carried out in a study of shared clonotypes between healthy human individuals. Whole-study results and caveats: Sequencing depth was a factor that was expected to affect clonotype sharing among donors. Naive CD4 clonotype sharing across a few donors was 4.5% to 6%. Non-shared clonotypes displayed generation probabilities falling below those of clonotypes present in all four donors.

Remarks on this clone: Its antigen is currently unknown.

TCRdb's copy holds only in-frame clones and misses some; the assay was immunoSEQ multiplex PCR. The repertoire holds over a million clones, with around three quarters as singletons. Trimming removed 0 bases from V and 9 bases from J, with 12 bases in between. Germline values: CDR1 LGHNA, CDR2 YNFKEQ. CDR3 length equals 14 residues. The chain couples TRBV4-2 to TRBJ2-1; D assignment may be TRBD1 or TRBD2 (5 bases each). The source material was memory CD4+ T cells from PBMCs. Subset described: CD45RA-negative fraction. This receptor was identified in a man between 18 and 29 years old in good health. Some clones in this sample may be carry-over from other donors' samples. CDR3 nucleotide sequence: TGTGCCAGCAGCCAAGATCTCAAGGGGACTGAGCAGTTCTTC. It specifies CASSQDLKGTEQFF.